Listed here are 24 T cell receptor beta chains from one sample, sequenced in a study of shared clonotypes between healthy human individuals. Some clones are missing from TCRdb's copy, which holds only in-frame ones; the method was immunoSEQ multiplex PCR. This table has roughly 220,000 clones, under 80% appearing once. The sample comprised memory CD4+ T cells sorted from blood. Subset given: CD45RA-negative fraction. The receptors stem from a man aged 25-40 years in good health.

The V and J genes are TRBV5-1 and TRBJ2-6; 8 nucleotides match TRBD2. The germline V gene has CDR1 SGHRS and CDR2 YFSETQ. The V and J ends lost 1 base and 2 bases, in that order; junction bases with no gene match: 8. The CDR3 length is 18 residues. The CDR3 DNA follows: TGCGCCAGCAGCTTGATTCCGGGAGGGCCAGCTGGGGCCAACGTCCTGACTTTC. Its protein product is CASSLIPGGPAGANVLTF.

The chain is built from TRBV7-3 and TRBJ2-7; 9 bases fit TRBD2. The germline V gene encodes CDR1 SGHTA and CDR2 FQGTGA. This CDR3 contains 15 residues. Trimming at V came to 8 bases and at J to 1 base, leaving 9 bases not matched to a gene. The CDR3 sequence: CASAIAGVPSYEQYF. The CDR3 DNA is TGTGCCAGCGCGATAGCGGGAGTCCCTTCCTACGAGCAGTACTTC.

The CDR3 here is CASSLGLAGTDTQYF. The CDR3 DNA reads TGTGCCAGCAGCTTAGGGCTAGCGGGGACAGATACGCAGTATTTT. The rearrangement joins TRBV7-8 to TRBJ2-3; 9 bases fit TRBD2. The CDR3 totals 15 residues. CDR1 is SGHVS, CDR2 FQNEAQ, per germline. V dropped 1 base and J dropped 3; count of bases not matched to a gene: 2.

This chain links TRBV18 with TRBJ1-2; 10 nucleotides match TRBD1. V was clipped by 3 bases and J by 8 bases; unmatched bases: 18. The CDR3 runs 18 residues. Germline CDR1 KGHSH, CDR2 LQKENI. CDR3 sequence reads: CASSPFPGQGKGSGGYTF. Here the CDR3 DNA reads TGTGCCAGCTCACCCTTCCCGGGACAGGGGAAAGGGAGCGGAGGCTACACCTTC.

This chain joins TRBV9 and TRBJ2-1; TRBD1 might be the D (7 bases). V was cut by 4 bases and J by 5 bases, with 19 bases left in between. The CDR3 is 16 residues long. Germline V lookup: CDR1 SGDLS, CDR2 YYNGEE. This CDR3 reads CASSPSEGANHNEQFF. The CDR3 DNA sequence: TGTGCCAGCAGCCCATCGGAGGGGGCAAACCACAATGAGCAGTTCTTC.

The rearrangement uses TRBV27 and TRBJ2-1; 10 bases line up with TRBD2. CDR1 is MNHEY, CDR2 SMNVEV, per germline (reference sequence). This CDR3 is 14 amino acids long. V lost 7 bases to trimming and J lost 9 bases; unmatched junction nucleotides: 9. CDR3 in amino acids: CASTASGSLGEQFF. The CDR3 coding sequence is TGTGCCAGCACGGCTAGCGGGAGTCTGGGTGAGCAGTTCTTC.

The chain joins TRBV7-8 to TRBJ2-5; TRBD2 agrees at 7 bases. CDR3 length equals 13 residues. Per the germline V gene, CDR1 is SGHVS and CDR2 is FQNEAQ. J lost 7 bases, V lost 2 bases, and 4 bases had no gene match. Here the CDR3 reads CASSLITGGTQYF. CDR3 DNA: TGTGCCAGCAGCTTAATAACGGGGGGGACCCAGTACTTC. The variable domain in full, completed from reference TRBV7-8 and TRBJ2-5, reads GAGVSQSPRYKVAKRGQDVALRCDPISGHVSLFWYQQALGQGPEFLTYFQNEAQLDKSGLPSDRFFAERPEGSVSTLKIQRTQQEDSAVYLCASSLITGGTQYFGPGTRLLVL.

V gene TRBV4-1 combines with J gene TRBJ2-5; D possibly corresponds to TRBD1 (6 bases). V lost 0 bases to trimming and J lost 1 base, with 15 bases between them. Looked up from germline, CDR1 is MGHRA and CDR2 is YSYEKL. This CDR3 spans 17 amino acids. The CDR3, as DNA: TGCGCCAGCAGCCAAGATCTAACAGACAGGCCCCAAGAGACCCAGTACTTC. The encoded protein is CASSQDLTDRPQETQYF.

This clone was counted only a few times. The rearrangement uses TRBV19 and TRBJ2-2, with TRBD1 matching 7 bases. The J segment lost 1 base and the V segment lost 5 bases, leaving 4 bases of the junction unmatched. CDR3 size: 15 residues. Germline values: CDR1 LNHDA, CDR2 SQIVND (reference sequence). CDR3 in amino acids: CASSRDSVNTGELFF. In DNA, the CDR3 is TGTGCCAGTAGTCGGGACAGTGTGAACACCGGGGAGCTGTTTTTT.

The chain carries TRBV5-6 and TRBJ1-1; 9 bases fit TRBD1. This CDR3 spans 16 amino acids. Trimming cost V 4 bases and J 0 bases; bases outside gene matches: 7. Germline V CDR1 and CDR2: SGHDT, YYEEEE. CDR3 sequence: CASSRGQGRVNTEAFF. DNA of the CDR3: TGTGCCAGCAGCCGGGGACAGGGCAGGGTGAACACTGAAGCTTTCTTT.

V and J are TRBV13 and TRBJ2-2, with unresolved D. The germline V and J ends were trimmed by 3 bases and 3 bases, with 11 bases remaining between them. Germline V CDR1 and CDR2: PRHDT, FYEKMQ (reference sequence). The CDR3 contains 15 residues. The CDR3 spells CASSLGSRYTGELFF. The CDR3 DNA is TGTGCCAGCAGCTTGGGTAGCCGTTACACCGGGGAGCTGTTTTTT.

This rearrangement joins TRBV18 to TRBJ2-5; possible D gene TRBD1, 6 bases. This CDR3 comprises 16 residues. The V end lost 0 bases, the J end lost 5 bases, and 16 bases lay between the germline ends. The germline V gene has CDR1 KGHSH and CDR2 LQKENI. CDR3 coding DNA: TGTGCCAGCTCACCACCTCCAGGGGTAGGGTCCGAGACCCAGTACTTC. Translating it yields CASSPPPGVGSETQYF.

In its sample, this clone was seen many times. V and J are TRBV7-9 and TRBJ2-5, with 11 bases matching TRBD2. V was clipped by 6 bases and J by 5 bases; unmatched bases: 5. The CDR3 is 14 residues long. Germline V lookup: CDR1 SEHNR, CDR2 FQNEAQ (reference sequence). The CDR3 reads CASRGRTSGETQYF. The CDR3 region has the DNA TGTGCCAGCAGAGGAAGGACTAGCGGGGAGACCCAGTACTTC.

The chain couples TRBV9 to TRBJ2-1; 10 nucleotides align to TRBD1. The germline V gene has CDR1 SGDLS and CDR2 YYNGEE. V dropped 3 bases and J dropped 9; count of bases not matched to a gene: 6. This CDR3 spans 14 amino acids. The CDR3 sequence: CASSEGTGDGEQFF. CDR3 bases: TGTGCCAGCAGCGAAGGGACAGGGGACGGTGAGCAGTTCTTC.

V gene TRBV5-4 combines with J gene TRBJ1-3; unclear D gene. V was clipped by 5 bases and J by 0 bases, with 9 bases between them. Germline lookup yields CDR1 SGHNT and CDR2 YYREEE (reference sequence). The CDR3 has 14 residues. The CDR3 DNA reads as TGTGCCAGCAGTAAGGAGAGCTCTGGAAACACCATATATTTT. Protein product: CASSKESSGNTIYF.

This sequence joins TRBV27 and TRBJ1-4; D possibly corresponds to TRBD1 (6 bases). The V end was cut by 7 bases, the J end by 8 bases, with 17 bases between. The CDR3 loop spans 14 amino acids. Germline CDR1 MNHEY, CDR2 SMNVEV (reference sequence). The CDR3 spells CASKGGGHGEKLFF. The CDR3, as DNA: TGTGCCAGCAAGGGGGGCGGACATGGGGAAAAACTGTTTTTT.

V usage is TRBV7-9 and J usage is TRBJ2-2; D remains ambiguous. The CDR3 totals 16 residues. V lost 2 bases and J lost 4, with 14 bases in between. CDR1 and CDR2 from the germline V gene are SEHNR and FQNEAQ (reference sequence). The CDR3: CASSLTPGVLTGELFF. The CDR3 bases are TGTGCCAGCAGCTTAACCCCGGGTGTACTCACCGGGGAGCTGTTTTTT. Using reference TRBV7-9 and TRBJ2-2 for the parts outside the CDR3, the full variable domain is DTGVSQNPRHKITKRGQNVTFRCDPISEHNRLYWYRQTLGQGPEFLTYFQNEAQLEKSRLLSDRFSAERPKGSFSTLEIQRTEQGDSAMYLCASSLTPGVLTGELFFGEGSRLTVL.

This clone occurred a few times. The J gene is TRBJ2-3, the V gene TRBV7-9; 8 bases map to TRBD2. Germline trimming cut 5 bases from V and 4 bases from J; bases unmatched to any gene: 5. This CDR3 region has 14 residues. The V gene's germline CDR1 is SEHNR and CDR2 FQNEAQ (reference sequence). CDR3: CASSPSSGADTQYF. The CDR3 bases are TGTGCCAGCAGCCCGAGTAGCGGGGCAGATACGCAGTATTTT.

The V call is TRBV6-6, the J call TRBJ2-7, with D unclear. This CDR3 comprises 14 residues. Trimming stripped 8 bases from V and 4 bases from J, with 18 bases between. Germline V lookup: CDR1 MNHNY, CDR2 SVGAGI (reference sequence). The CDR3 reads CASSNYGSTYEQYF. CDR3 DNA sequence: TGTGCCAGCTCAAACTACGGGTCCACATACGAGCAGTACTTC.

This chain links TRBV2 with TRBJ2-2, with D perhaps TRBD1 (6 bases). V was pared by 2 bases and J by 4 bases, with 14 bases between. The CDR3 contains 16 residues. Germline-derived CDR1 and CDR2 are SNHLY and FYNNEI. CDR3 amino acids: CASSELGGRGTGELFF. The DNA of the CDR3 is TGTGCCAGCAGTGAATTAGGGGGTCGAGGCACCGGGGAGCTGTTTTTT.

CDR3 amino acids: CASSPLINNEQFF. Written as DNA, the CDR3 is TGTGCCAGCTCACCACTCATAAACAATGAGCAGTTCTTC. This chain links TRBV18 with TRBJ2-1, with D hard to call. Germline V gene data show CDR1 as KGHSH and CDR2 as LQKENI. There are 13 residues in the CDR3. V lost 1 base to trimming and J lost 5 bases, with 6 bases between them.

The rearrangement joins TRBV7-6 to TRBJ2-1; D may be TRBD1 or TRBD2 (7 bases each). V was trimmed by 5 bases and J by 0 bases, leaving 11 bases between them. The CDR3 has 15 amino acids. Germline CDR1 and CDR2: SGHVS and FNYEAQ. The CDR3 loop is CASSQGEGSYNEQFF. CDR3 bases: TGTGCCAGCAGCCAGGGGGAGGGCTCCTACAATGAGCAGTTCTTC. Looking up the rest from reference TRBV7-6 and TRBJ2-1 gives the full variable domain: GAGVSQSPRYKVTKRGQDVALRCDPISGHVSLYWYRQALGQGPEFLTYFNYEAQQDKSGLPNDRFSAERPEGSISTLTIQRTEQRDSAMYRCASSQGEGSYNEQFFGPGTRLTVL.

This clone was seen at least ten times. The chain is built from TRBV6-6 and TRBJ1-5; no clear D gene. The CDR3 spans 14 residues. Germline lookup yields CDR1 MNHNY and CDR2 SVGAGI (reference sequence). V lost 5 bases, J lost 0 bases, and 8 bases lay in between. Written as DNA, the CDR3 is TGTGCCAGCAGTCCCCTAAATAGCAATCAGCCCCAGCATTTT. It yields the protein CASSPLNSNQPQHF.

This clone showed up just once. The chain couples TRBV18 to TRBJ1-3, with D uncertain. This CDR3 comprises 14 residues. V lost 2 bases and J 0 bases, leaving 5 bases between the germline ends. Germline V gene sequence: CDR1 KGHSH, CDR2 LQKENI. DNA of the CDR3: TGTGCCAGCTCACCAATCTTCTCTGGAAACACCATATATTTT. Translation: CASSPIFSGNTIYF.